This T cell receptor (beta chain) is drawn from a study of T-cell memory formation after mild COVID-19. Study context: There were largely donor-specific TCR clusters.

This clonotype has just a few counts. The antigen remains undetermined. General observations from the study: Clones which contracted sat mainly in CM and EM if CD4+, and in EMRA if CD8+. Memory sampled before infection contained some responding clones, suggesting cross-reactive memory joined.

Researchers used 5'RACE with constant-segment primers to make TCR alpha and TCR beta cDNA libraries that carry sample barcodes and UMIs. TCRdb redid the calling of the 5' RACE reads with MiXCR, one entry per CDR3 protein. This table holds about 100,000 distinct CDR3 sequences, about an eighth found once. Germline loops: CDR1 LGHNA, CDR2 YNFKEQ. This CDR3 is built from 15 residues. V was pared by 2 bases and J by 3 bases, with 11 bases between. Sample: PBMCs or a T cell subset sorted from them (not recorded which). J is TRBJ1-5 and V is TRBV4-2; the D gene is possibly TRBD1 (5 bases). The receptor's source is a man younger than 30 who had mild COVID-19 (a few samples of this study predate the infection). Cell type and time point are not known. The chain's CDR3 is CASSQSQGFNQPQHF. The CDR3 bases are TGTGCCAGCAGCCAATCCCAGGGTTTCAATCAGCCCCAGCATTTT.